The 4 T cell receptor beta chains below all came from one sample that was sequenced in a study of T cell clonality in common variable immunodeficiency. The table came from immunoSEQ multiplex PCR; TCRdb's copy has only in-frame clones and leaves some out. In total the sample includes approximately 64,000 clones, none of them seen once. Material for sequencing was peripheral blood mononuclear cells. The receptors shown here come from a person aged 18-70 years in good health.

In its sample, this clone was seen many times. The read is 3 residues too short to cover the CDR3 end, so that end is filled in from the germline J gene. This sequence joins TRBV2 and TRBJ1-6; weak D call: TRBD1 (5 bases). The CDR3 totals 14 residues. Trimming took 4 bases from V and 7 from J, leaving 11 bases between them. Looked up from germline, CDR1 is SNHLY and CDR2 is FYNNEI. The CDR3 protein is CASSGGGLNSPLHF. CDR3 DNA (partial): TGTGCCAGCAGTGGCGGGGGGTTAAATTCACCC.

The table lists this clone with many counts. The DNA ends 3 residues before the CDR3 does, and the rest of the CDR3 is filled in from the germline J gene. The chain recombines TRBV5-4 with TRBJ2-6; D is possibly TRBD2 (5 bases). The CDR3 is made up of 15 amino acids. Germline CDR1 reads SGHNT; CDR2 reads YYREEE (reference sequence). The CDR3 is CASSLSPGSLTVLTF. Incomplete CDR3 DNA: TGTGCCAGCAGCTTGTCCCCGGGGAGTCTTACAGTC.

This clone was detected ten times or more. Coverage ceases 3 residues before the CDR3 finishes, and the germline J gene fills in the end. J is TRBJ2-1 and V is TRBV12-3 or TRBV12-4; 8 bases agree with TRBD2. Losses at the gene ends were 5 bases for V and 6 bases for J; bases not matched to a gene: 9. This CDR3 region has 15 residues. CDR3 DNA (partial): TGTGCCAGCAGTCCGAGGGCGGGGGGACGCAATGAG. Its translation: CASSPRAGGRNE. The whole CDR3 protein reads CASSPRAGGRNEQFF.

This clone was seen many times. Coverage ceases 3 residues before the CDR3 finishes, and the germline J gene fills in the end. The chain combines TRBV7-3 with TRBJ1-1; D possibly corresponds to TRBD1 (5 bases). Germline CDR1 and CDR2: SGHTA and FQGTGA. Trimming left V 5 bases short and J 1 base short, with 8 bases between. The CDR3 extends over 13 amino acids. The CDR3 is CASSQTGNTEAFF. The sequenced CDR3 bases are TGTGCCAGCAGCCAAACAGGGAACACTGAA.